Reported below is one T cell receptor (beta chain). These data originate in a study of T cell responses to AZD1222 COVID-19 vaccine. Produced via immunoSEQ multiplex PCR; TCRdb's table is partial and in-frame only. The table shows about 55,000 clones, with 70% to 90% occurring only once. In germline, CDR1 is SGHTS, CDR2 YDEGEE. This CDR3 comprises 13 residues. With 3 bases removed from V and 5 bases from J, the gap between germline ends came to 9 bases. The sequences come from peripheral blood, collected on day 0 of AZD1222 vaccination. This sequence was found in an adult in good health. The chain recombines TRBV5-8 with TRBJ1-5, with D possibly being TRBD1 (6 bases). CDR3 region: CASSSRGYQPQHF. CDR3 sequence (DNA): TGTGCCAGCAGCTCCAGGGGCTATCAGCCCCAGCATTTT.